A single sample is the source of the 9 T cell receptor beta chains below, sequenced in a study of blood T cell repertoires in COVID-19. Here immunoSEQ multiplex PCR was the method, and the copy in TCRdb shows in-frame clones only, minus some. The sample lists about 51,000 clones; roughly 86% were seen once. The sample was peripheral blood. The origin of the receptors is a man of 80 years or more with active COVID-19.

The V call is TRBV27, the J call TRBJ1-1; D is ambiguous. This CDR3 spans 15 amino acids. Germline-derived CDR1 and CDR2 are MNHEY and SMNVEV (reference sequence). The V gene lost 0 bases and the J gene lost 0 bases, with 8 bases spanning the gap. This CDR3 reads CASSLSAVLNTEAFF. For the CDR3, the DNA is TGTGCCAGCAGTTTATCGGCGGTCCTGAACACTGAAGCTTTCTTT.

The chain has TRBV7-7 and TRBJ2-5, with 11 bases aligning to TRBD2. Germline CDR1 is SSHAT and CDR2 is FNYEAQ (reference sequence). The CDR3 covers 15 residues. Losses at the gene ends were 1 base for V and 5 bases for J; bases not matched to a gene: 3. The CDR3 sequence is CASSLGVAGGETQYF. Here the CDR3 DNA reads TGTGCCAGCAGCTTAGGGGTAGCGGGAGGGGAGACCCAGTACTTC. The variable domain in full, with the rest retrieved from reference TRBV7-7 and TRBJ2-5, is GAGVSQSPRYKVTKRGQDVTLRCDPISSHATLYWYQQALGQGPEFLTYFNYEAQPDKSGLPSDRFSAERPEGSISTLTIQRTEQRDSAMYRCASSLGVAGGETQYFGPGTRLLVL.

This chain connects TRBV28 to TRBJ2-1, with TRBD2 matching over 8 bases. The CDR3 has 13 residues. Trimming removed 10 bases from V and 0 bases from J; junction bases left unmatched: 2. Germline values: CDR1 MDHEN, CDR2 SYDVKM. The CDR3 nucleotides read TGTGCCATACTAGCGGCCTCCTACAATGAGCAGTTCTTC. It is translated as CAILAASYNEQFF.

V usage is TRBV12-5 and J usage is TRBJ1-5, with D possibly TRBD1 on 5 matching bases. Germline CDR1 reads LGHNT; CDR2 reads FRNRAP. V was pared by 7 bases and J by 11 bases, with 15 bases between. The CDR3 is made up of 12 amino acids. This CDR3 reads CASALDNLAQHF. The CDR3 DNA reads as TGTGCTAGTGCCTTGGACAATCTGGCCCAGCATTTT.

This clone was recorded only once. J is TRBJ1-5 and V is TRBV18; D gene ambiguous. The V gene lost 4 bases and the J gene lost 7 bases, with 17 bases spanning the gap. Germline V gene data show CDR1 as KGHSH and CDR2 as LQKENI. The length of the CDR3 is 15 residues. Written as DNA, the CDR3 is TGTGCCAGCTCACACGCTGAGGGATTTCGGCAGCCCCAGCATTTT. Protein sequence: CASSHAEGFRQPQHF.

The rearrangement uses TRBV3-1 (or the pseudogene TRBV3-2) and TRBJ2-1; D gene unclear. V was clipped by 7 bases and J by 0 bases, with 10 bases between them. Looked up from germline, CDR1 is LGHDT and CDR2 is YNNKEL (reference sequence). The CDR3 loop spans 14 amino acids. In DNA form, the CDR3 reads TGTGCCAGCATCTCCTCGGGCTCCTACAATGAGCAGTTCTTC. Translating it yields CASISSGSYNEQFF.

The chain couples TRBV5-6 to TRBJ2-7, with 9 bases lining up with TRBD1. This CDR3 is built from 13 residues. Germline CDR1 and CDR2: SGHDT and YYEEEE. The J segment lost 4 bases and the V segment lost 7 bases, leaving 6 bases of the junction unmatched. CDR3 amino acids: CASGRDRAYEQYF. Here the CDR3 DNA reads TGTGCCAGCGGTCGGGACAGGGCGTACGAGCAGTACTTC.

V usage is TRBV6-5 and J usage is TRBJ1-6; D is unclear. CDR3 length: 14 residues. V gave up 1 base and J gave up 7 bases, with 8 bases separating them. The germline gives CDR1 MNHEY, CDR2 SVGAGI. The CDR3 nucleotides read TGTGCCAGCAGTTACTACGGAGGGAATTCACCCCTCCACTTT. Its protein product is CASSYYGGNSPLHF.

The chain employs TRBV5-4 and TRBJ1-2, with TRBD1 matching over 9 bases. This CDR3 has 14 amino acids. V was pared by 1 base and J by 8 bases, with 6 bases of the junction left unmatched. Germline lookup yields CDR1 SGHNT and CDR2 YYREEE (reference sequence). The CDR3 here is CASSLSGTGRGYTF. CDR3 DNA sequence: TGTGCCAGCAGCTTGTCAGGGACAGGGAGAGGCTACACCTTC. The complete variable domain, with remaining parts taken from reference TRBV5-4 and TRBJ1-2, reads ETGVTQSPTHLIKTRGQQVTLRCSSQSGHNTVSWYQQALGQGPQFIFQYYREEENGRGNFPPRFSGLQFPNYSSELNVNALELDDSALYLCASSLSGTGRGYTFGSGTRLTVV.